Described below is a single TCR beta chain sequence and its context. This CDR3 has 15 residues. V was pared by 1 base and J by 4 bases, with 11 bases between. CDR1 and CDR2 (germline): SGHTA, FQGNSA. Method: immunoSEQ multiplex PCR; TCRdb's copy keeps in-frame clones and lacks some. This sample has 50,000 or so clones, with roughly 90% found just once. The data are from a study of T cell responses to AZD1222 COVID-19 vaccine. The specimen was peripheral blood, collected 28 days after the second AZD1222 dose. The V gene is TRBV7-2, the J gene TRBJ1-5, with D uncertain. The origin of this receptor is an adult who received the AZD1222 COVID-19 vaccine. CDR3: CASSLEGLLNQPQHF. For the CDR3, the DNA is TGTGCCAGCAGCTTAGAAGGGTTACTGAATCAGCCCCAGCATTTT.